This T cell receptor beta chain was documented in a study of siplizumab effects on memory and regulatory T cells. Here immunoSEQ multiplex PCR was the method, and the copy in TCRdb shows in-frame clones only, minus some. The repertoire has 94,000 or so clones, 90% to 95% of them found once; the top ten carry 6.5%. This CDR3 spans 18 amino acids. The germline gives CDR1 LNHNV, CDR2 YYDKDF (reference sequence). The V end was cut by 3 bases, the J end by 4 bases, with 25 bases between. General study results and limits: Siplizumab significantly decreased alloreactive sequences from unstimulated CD4+ memory cells. Where siplizumab was present, mappable alloreactive CD4+ clones averaged around 63% Treg-derived, compared with roughly 26% in controls. Apparently more diverse than memory cells, naive T cells also seemed major alloresponse contributors. Confirmatory evidence of suppressive function in proliferating siplizumab-culture Tregs was not obtained.

On this clone itself: Antigen unknown.

The genes are TRBV15 and TRBJ2-7, with D perhaps TRBD1 or TRBD2 (6 bases each). This clonotype was sampled from a human donor in good health. The sample was CD8+ T cells sorted from blood. The CDR3 protein is CATSSGLLLARGGYEQYF. CDR3 bases: TGTGCCACCAGCAGCGGTCTCCTGCTAGCGAGAGGGGGTTACGAGCAGTACTTC. Full variable domain (missing parts from reference TRBV15 and TRBJ2-7): DAMVIQNPRYQVTQFGKPVTLSCSQTLNHNVMYWYQQKSSQAPKLLFHYYDKDFNNEADTPDNFQSRRPNTSFCFLDIRSPGLGDTAMYLCATSSGLLLARGGYEQYFGPGTRLTVT.